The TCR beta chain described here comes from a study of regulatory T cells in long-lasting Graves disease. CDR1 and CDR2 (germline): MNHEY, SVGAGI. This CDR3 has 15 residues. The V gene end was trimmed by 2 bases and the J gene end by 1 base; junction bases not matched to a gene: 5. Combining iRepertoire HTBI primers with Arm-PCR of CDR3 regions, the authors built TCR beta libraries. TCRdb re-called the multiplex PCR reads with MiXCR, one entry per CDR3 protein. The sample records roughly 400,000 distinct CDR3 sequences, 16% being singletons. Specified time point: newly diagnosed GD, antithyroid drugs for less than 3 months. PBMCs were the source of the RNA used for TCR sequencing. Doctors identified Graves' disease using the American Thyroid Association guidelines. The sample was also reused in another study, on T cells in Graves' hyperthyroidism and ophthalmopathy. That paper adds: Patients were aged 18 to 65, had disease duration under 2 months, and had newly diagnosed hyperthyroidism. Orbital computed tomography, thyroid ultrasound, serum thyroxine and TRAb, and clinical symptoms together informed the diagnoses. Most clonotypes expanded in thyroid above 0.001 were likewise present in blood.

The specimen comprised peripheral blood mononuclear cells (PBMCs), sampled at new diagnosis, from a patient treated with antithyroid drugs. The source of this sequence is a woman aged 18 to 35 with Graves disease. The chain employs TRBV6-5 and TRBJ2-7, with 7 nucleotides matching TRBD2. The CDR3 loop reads CASSYQRDGSYEQYF. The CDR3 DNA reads TGTGCCAGCAGTTACCAGCGGGATGGATCCTACGAGCAGTACTTC.